The 26 T cell receptor beta chains below all came from one sample that was sequenced in a study of cytomegalovirus exposure and HLA in healthy donors (dated by TCRdb to the late 2010s). Library prep was done by the immunoSEQ multiplex PCR assay. The multiplex PCR relied on a mix of 60 forward primers for TCR Vbeta segments and 13 reverse primers for TCR Jbeta segments. TCRdb took this table from immuneACCESS and kept in-frame rearrangements with V and J called. Such tables lack part of the clones; where checked against another copy, unresolved V genes explain under half of the gap, and the rest is unexplained. Here the sample has 100,000 to 150,000 clones; just under 75% occur a single time. The biggest ten clones account for around 6.6% of the sample. Sequencing was performed on PBMCs. The receptor set was obtained from a man aged 35 to 55 in good health and CMV-seropositive.

This chain links TRBV7-2 with TRBJ1-1, with D perhaps matching TRBD1 (6 bases). The germline V gene encodes CDR1 SGHTA and CDR2 FQGNSA. Trimming pared 5 bases from V and 10 bases from J, leaving 20 bases between. The CDR3 has 14 residues. This CDR3 reads CASSPLAGGGGAFF. The CDR3, as DNA: TGTGCCAGCAGCCCACTTGCTGGGGGCGGTGGAGCTTTCTTT.

The chain joins TRBV7-9 to TRBJ1-6; 10 nucleotides align to TRBD1. Germline V gene lookup returns CDR1 SEHNR and CDR2 FQNEAQ (reference sequence). This CDR3 is built from 14 residues. The trim removed 4 bases at V and 10 bases at J, leaving 4 bases unmatched. The CDR3 here is CASSSTGGWSPLHF. CDR3 DNA sequence: TGTGCCAGCAGCTCGACAGGGGGCTGGTCACCCCTCCACTTT.

This clone was picked up a small number of times. The chain carries TRBV28 and TRBJ1-2; TRBD1 is a possible D gene (6 bases). The CDR3 is made up of 13 amino acids. V lost 3 bases to trimming and J lost 5 bases, with 10 bases between them. The germline V gene has CDR1 MDHEN and CDR2 SYDVKM. The CDR3 region is CASSLGAVYGYTF. The CDR3 DNA sequence: TGTGCCAGCAGTTTGGGGGCGGTTTATGGCTACACCTTC.

About this clone itself: Different DNA sequences within this sample yield the same CDR3. The chain employs TRBV19 and TRBJ2-7, with 9 bases lining up with TRBD2. Germline loops: CDR1 LNHDA, CDR2 SQIVND (reference sequence). The V segment lost 3 bases and the J segment 3 bases; nucleotides outside the gene matches: 3. The CDR3 has 14 residues. The DNA of the CDR3 is TGTGCCAGTAGTATTAGCGGGAGCGGCTACGAGCAGTACTTC. Protein product: CASSISGSGYEQYF.

The chain recombines TRBV2 with TRBJ1-5; no clear D gene. This CDR3 region has 13 residues. The germline CDR1 and CDR2 sequences are SNHLY and FYNNEI. V lost 7 bases to trimming and J lost 0 bases, with 7 bases between them. The CDR3 protein is CASNRVSNQPQHF. In DNA, the CDR3 is TGTGCCAGCAATCGGGTTAGCAATCAGCCCCAGCATTTT.

The chain couples TRBV4-1 to TRBJ2-2; TRBD2 matches at 11 bases. The CDR3 runs 16 residues. With V trimmed by 6 bases and J by 6 bases, 9 bases remained unmatched. CDR1 is MGHRA and CDR2 is YSYEKL in the germline V gene. The CDR3 reads CASSPYSGGAPGELFF. In DNA, the CDR3 is TGCGCCAGCAGTCCTTATAGCGGGGGGGCCCCCGGGGAGCTGTTTTTT.

The rearrangement uses TRBV28 and TRBJ1-1; 7 bases agree with TRBD1. CDR3 size: 16 residues. J lost 1 base, V lost 3 bases, and 8 bases had no gene match. Germline V gene sequence: CDR1 MDHEN, CDR2 SYDVKM. CDR3 sequence reads: CASSFQRAGGNTEAFF. The CDR3 DNA is TGTGCCAGCAGTTTTCAGAGGGCAGGGGGGAACACTGAAGCTTTCTTT. Together with reference TRBV28 and TRBJ1-1, the CDR3 gives the full variable domain: DVKVTQSSRYLVKRTGEKVFLECVQDMDHENMFWYRQDPGLGLRLIYFSYDVKMKEKGDIPEGYSVSREKKERFSLILESASTNQTSMYLCASSFQRAGGNTEAFFGQGTRLTVV.

The chain couples TRBV7-2 to TRBJ1-5; TRBD1 might be the D (6 bases). The CDR3 has 13 residues. CDR1 is SGHTA and CDR2 is FQGNSA in the germline V gene. V shed 5 bases and J shed 7 bases, with 12 bases lying between them. The CDR3 protein is CASSHRDGQPQHF. For the CDR3, the DNA is TGTGCCAGCAGCCACAGGGACGGGCAGCCCCAGCATTTT.

This clone was counted between two and nine times. The rearrangement uses TRBV5-4 and TRBJ2-3, with 7 positions matching TRBD1. Germline-derived CDR1 and CDR2 are SGHNT and YYREEE (reference sequence). The CDR3 totals 14 residues. The ends lost 2 bases at V and 4 bases at J; junction bases unmatched: 4. The CDR3 spells CASSLRQGADTQYF. The CDR3 bases are TGTGCCAGCAGCTTAAGACAGGGTGCAGATACGCAGTATTTT.

This clone turned up a few times. The V gene is TRBV6-6, the J gene TRBJ2-3, with TRBD1 matching 10 bases. The CDR3 spans 13 residues. The V gene end was trimmed by 6 bases and the J gene end by 8 bases; junction bases not matched to a gene: 5. Germline V lookup: CDR1 MNHNY, CDR2 SVGAGI (reference sequence). For the CDR3, the DNA is TGTGCCAGCAGCTACGGGACAGGGGTTACGCAGTATTTT. Amino acids: CASSYGTGVTQYF.

V usage is TRBV13 and J usage is TRBJ2-7; 8 bases fit TRBD1. The CDR3 runs to 16 residues. Germline lookup yields CDR1 PRHDT and CDR2 FYEKMQ (reference sequence). V was clipped by 6 bases and J by 4 bases; unmatched bases: 14. The CDR3 is CASSSRQGPAAYEQYF. The DNA for the CDR3 is TGTGCCAGCAGTTCACGACAGGGGCCCGCTGCATACGAGCAGTACTTC.

The V gene is TRBV18, the J gene TRBJ1-5; TRBD1 might be the D (6 bases). The CDR3 runs to 16 residues. The V gene's germline CDR1 is KGHSH and CDR2 LQKENI. V dropped 0 bases and J dropped 6 bases, with 15 bases sitting between them. The DNA of the CDR3 is TGTGCCAGCTCACCACCGAACAGGGTGGACGGTCAGCCCCAGCATTTT. It encodes CASSPPNRVDGQPQHF.

V usage is TRBV18 and J usage is TRBJ1-4; TRBD1 might be the D (5 bases). Trimming took 3 bases from V and 7 from J, leaving 15 bases between them. This CDR3 region has 15 residues. Per germline, CDR1 KGHSH and CDR2 LQKENI. As DNA, the CDR3 is TGTGCCAGCTCACCTAGGGGCGACTTTCTTGAAAAACTGTTTTTT. This gives the protein CASSPRGDFLEKLFF. Full variable domain (rest looked up from reference TRBV18 and TRBJ1-4): NAGVMQNPRHLVRRRGQEARLRCSPMKGHSHVYWYRQLPEEGLKFMVYLQKENIIDESGMPKERFSAEFPKEGPSILRIQQVVRGDSAAYFCASSPRGDFLEKLFFGSGTQLSVL.

The chain links TRBV27 to TRBJ1-5; no clear D. Between the trimmed V and J ends, which lost 3 bases and 6 bases, there was a span of 9 bases. This CDR3 spans 13 amino acids. Germline CDR1 reads MNHEY; CDR2 reads SMNVEV (reference sequence). CDR3 protein: CASSFEEGQPQHF. CDR3 nucleotides: TGTGCCAGCAGTTTTGAGGAGGGTCAGCCCCAGCATTTT.

CDR3 in amino acids: CASSLGWTGENIQYF. DNA for the CDR3: TGTGCCAGCAGCTTAGGTTGGACAGGGGAAAACATTCAGTACTTC. The rearrangement joins TRBV7-2 to TRBJ2-4, with TRBD1 matching 9 bases. J was trimmed by 5 bases and V by 1 base; bases with no gene match: 3. In germline, CDR1 is SGHTA, CDR2 FQGNSA. This CDR3 contains 15 residues.

This chain uses TRBV7-9 with TRBJ2-2; possibly TRBD1 for D (5 bases). The CDR3 contains 17 residues. Trimming stripped 7 bases from V and 4 bases from J, with 22 bases between. Germline CDR1 SEHNR, CDR2 FQNEAQ (reference sequence). CDR3 amino acids: CASISRTHAQGTGELFF. DNA of the CDR3: TGTGCCAGCATCTCCCGGACCCATGCGCAGGGCACCGGGGAGCTGTTTTTT.

The rearrangement joins TRBV5-8 to TRBJ2-1, with D maybe TRBD1 (5 bases). The CDR3 runs 13 residues. CDR1 SGHTS and CDR2 YDEGEE come from the germline V gene. Trimming pared 2 bases from V and 6 bases from J, leaving 9 bases between. The CDR3 sequence: CASSFVGPNEQFF. The CDR3 DNA reads as TGTGCCAGCAGCTTTGTGGGGCCCAATGAGCAGTTCTTC.

On this clone itself: Other nucleotide sequences from this sample produce the same CDR3. The V gene is TRBV12-5, the J gene TRBJ1-5; D is unresolved. The V end was cut by 7 bases, the J end by 3 bases, with 16 bases between. Germline CDR1 reads LGHNT; CDR2 reads FRNRAP. The CDR3 is 15 amino acids. CDR3 DNA: TGTGCTAGTGCTATTGAGGGCAGGCACAATCAGCCCCAGCATTTT. The encoded protein is CASAIEGRHNQPQHF.

This rearrangement joins TRBV13 to TRBJ1-1, with D uncertain. This CDR3 is built from 16 residues. In germline, CDR1 is PRHDT, CDR2 FYEKMQ (reference sequence). The ends were cut back, 5 bases at V and 0 bases at J, with 16 bases in the middle. The CDR3 DNA reads TGTGCCAGCAGCGAAGCCAAAACGGAGCTGAACACTGAAGCTTTCTTT. Its translation is CASSEAKTELNTEAFF.

This clone was seen a handful of times. V is TRBV6-6 and J is TRBJ2-7; D may be TRBD1 (7 bases). Deletions cut 4 bases from V and 2 bases from J, with 18 bases between. Germline V gene sequence: CDR1 MNHNY, CDR2 SVGAGI (reference sequence). There are 16 residues in the CDR3. The CDR3 DNA reads TGTGCCAGCAGTTTTTCCAGGGGGAGGCCGGCCTACGAGCAGTACTTC. Its translation: CASSFSRGRPAYEQYF.

This clone appeared a single time. V usage is TRBV27 and J usage is TRBJ2-2; no reliable D call. Germline values: CDR1 MNHEY, CDR2 SMNVEV (reference sequence). Trimming pared 10 bases from V and 2 bases from J, leaving 11 bases between. The CDR3 has 13 residues. For the CDR3, the DNA is TGTGCCACCATTGGCCAAAACACCGGGGAGCTGTTTTTT. This gives the protein CATIGQNTGELFF.

This sequence joins TRBV29-1 and TRBJ2-3, with TRBD2 matching over 9 bases. The CDR3 is made up of 13 amino acids. J gave up 4 bases and V 7 bases, and 6 bases lay outside the gene matches. Germline values: CDR1 SQVTM, CDR2 ANQGSEA. For the CDR3, the DNA is TGCAGCGGAGGGGCGGGAGGGGCAGATACGCAGTATTTT. As protein: CSGGAGGADTQYF.

This clone has just a few counts. The rearrangement links TRBV7-2 to TRBJ2-2; the D gene is possibly TRBD1 (6 bases). In germline, CDR1 is SGHTA, CDR2 FQGNSA. The CDR3 length is 15 residues. Deletions cut 0 bases from V and 3 bases from J, with 8 bases between. CDR3 in DNA: TGTGCCAGCAGCTTAGCGGACAGTCACACCGGGGAGCTGTTTTTT. Protein product: CASSLADSHTGELFF.

This clone was recorded only once. This chain uses TRBV2 with TRBJ1-5; the D gene is possibly TRBD1 (5 bases). The CDR3 consists of 14 residues. The germline V and J ends were trimmed by 5 bases and 0 bases, with 8 bases remaining between them. Germline CDR1 is SNHLY and CDR2 is FYNNEI. CDR3 nucleotides: TGTGCCAGCAGTTGGGGGGATAGCAATCAGCCCCAGCATTTT. It codes for CASSWGDSNQPQHF.

The rearrangement uses TRBV5-4 and TRBJ1-5; 9 positions match TRBD1. Germline lookup yields CDR1 SGHNT and CDR2 YYREEE (reference sequence). J was trimmed by 1 base and V by 6 bases; bases with no gene match: 2. This CDR3 is built from 14 residues. CDR3 amino acids: CASNTGGSNQPQHF. As DNA, the CDR3 is TGTGCCAGCAACACAGGGGGCAGCAATCAGCCCCAGCATTTT. The full variable domain, with the rest looked up from reference TRBV5-4 and TRBJ1-5, is ETGVTQSPTHLIKTRGQQVTLRCSSQSGHNTVSWYQQALGQGPQFIFQYYREEENGRGNFPPRFSGLQFPNYSSELNVNALELDDSALYLCASNTGGSNQPQHFGDGTRLSIL.

The chain has TRBV19 and TRBJ2-5; 10 positions agree with TRBD2. The ends lost 3 bases at V and 4 bases at J; junction bases unmatched: 8. The CDR3 spans 16 residues. Per germline, CDR1 LNHDA and CDR2 SQIVND (reference sequence). CDR3 amino acids: CASSITFGTSAETQYF. The CDR3 nucleotides are TGTGCCAGTAGTATTACGTTTGGGACTAGCGCAGAGACCCAGTACTTC.